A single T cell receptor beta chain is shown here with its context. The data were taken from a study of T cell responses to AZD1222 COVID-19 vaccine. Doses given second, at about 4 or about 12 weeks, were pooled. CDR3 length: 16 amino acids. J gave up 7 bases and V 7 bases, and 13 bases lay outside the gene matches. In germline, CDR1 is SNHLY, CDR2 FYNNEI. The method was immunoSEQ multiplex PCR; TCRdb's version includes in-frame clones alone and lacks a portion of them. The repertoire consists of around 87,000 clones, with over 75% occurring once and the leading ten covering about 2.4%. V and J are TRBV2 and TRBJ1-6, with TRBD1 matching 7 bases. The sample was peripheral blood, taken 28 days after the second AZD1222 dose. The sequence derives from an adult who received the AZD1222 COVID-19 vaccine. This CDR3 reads CASTGPTGYGNSPLHF. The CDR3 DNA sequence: TGTGCCAGCACCGGACCGACAGGGTACGGGAATTCACCCCTCCACTTT.